This TCR beta chain was profiled in a study of cytomegalovirus exposure and HLA in healthy donors. Study results and limitations: Investigators reported 150 to 200 TCR beta chains as tied to cytomegalovirus.

This CDR3 has 15 residues. Germline values: CDR1 MNHEY, CDR2 SMNVEV (reference sequence). J lost 4 bases, V lost 0 bases, and 4 bases had no gene match. The PCR ran on 60 Vbeta and 13 Jbeta primers. Generated by immunoSEQ multiplex PCR, the TCRdb table keeps only in-frame clones and is missing some. The sample has some 100,000 clones, approximately 76% seen once. As regards this clone: Antigen specificity is unknown.

Sequencing input: PBMCs. The origin of this receptor is a man aged 35-49 years in good health and CMV-seronegative. The chain uses TRBV27 and TRBJ2-7; TRBD2 matches at 9 bases. CDR3 bases: TGTGCCAGCAGTTTATCGACTAGCGGAATTTACGAGCAGTACTTC. Translated: CASSLSTSGIYEQYF.